A selection of T cell receptor beta chains follows, all from one sample in a study of T-cell reconstitution after alpha-beta-depleted transplantation in children. TCRdb processed the PCR reads anew with MiXCR; each CDR3 protein has one entry. This sample has a few hundred thousand distinct CDR3 sequences; approximately 10% occur once, and the top ten carry roughly 2.5%. The sequencing used PBMCs from the stem cell graft donor, collected from the stem cell graft. The source of these receptors is a human donor who donated a stem cell graft to a child with acute lymphoblastic leukemia. Both conserved end residues are part of each CDR3. Each record gives: D gene, V gene, J gene, clone size, CDR3 DNA, CDR3 protein. The D gene is left open where the match is weak. The size of a clone is reported for some rows only, either as once, few or many, or as a class for expanded clones.

.	TRBV27	TRBJ2-4	.	TGTGCCAGCAGTTTGGGACGGCCAGCTACGAGCATTCAGTACTTC	CASSLGRPATSIQYF
TRBD2	TRBV5-1	TRBJ2-1	.	TGCGCCAGCAACTGGCGGGAGCCAGTGGAGCAGTTCTTC	CASNWREPVEQFF
TRBD1	TRBV18	TRBJ2-7	many	TGTGCCAGCTCACCGGGACAGGGAGGTTCCTACGAGCAGTACTTC	CASSPGQGGSYEQYF
.	TRBV4-1	TRBJ1-5	.	TGCGCCAGCAGCCAAGACGGGGGGGCCCGTAGCAATCAGCCCCAGCATTTT	CASSQDGGARSNQPQHF
.	TRBV9	TRBJ2-3	many	TGTGCCAGCAGCGTAGTCGGCAGTCCCACAGATACGCAGTATTTT	CASSVVGSPTDTQYF
.	TRBV10-3	TRBJ2-1	few	TGTGCCATCAGTCTTATATCTTACGATGAGCAGTTCTTC	CAISLISYDEQFF
.	TRBV24-1	TRBJ1-1	.	TGTGGGGGGACGAAAGAGAGAGGGGCTTTCTTT	CGGTKERGAFF
TRBD2	TRBV7-2	TRBJ2-2	few	TGTGCCAGCAGATATAGCGGGAGGGACACCGGGGAGCTGTTTTTT	CASRYSGRDTGELFF
.	TRBV28	TRBJ1-1	.	TGTGCCAGCCGAACAGGGAGAAGGGCGGAAAACACTGAAGCTTTCTTT	CASRTGRRAENTEAFF
TRBD1	TRBV5-5	TRBJ2-2	few	TGTGCCAGCAGTCGGACAGGGGGGGAAACCGGGGAGCTGTTTTTT	CASSRTGGETGELFF
TRBD2	TRBV6-2/TRBV6-3	TRBJ2-1	many	TGTGCCAGCACCCCAAATAGCGGGAGGTTTTACAATGAGCAGTTCTTC	CASTPNSGRFYNEQFF
.	TRBV7-9	TRBJ1-3	few	TGTGCCAGCAGTAAGACTGGAAACACCATATATTTT	CASSKTGNTIYF
.	TRBV21-1	TRBJ2-6	.	TGTGCCAGCAGCAAAGGACACAGGCTCGGGGCCAACGTCCTGACTTTC	CASSKGHRLGANVLTF
TRBD1	TRBV28	TRBJ2-4	once	TGTGCCAGCAGTTTAGGGGGTACAGGGGAACAAAACAGTCAGTACTTC	CASSLGGTGEQNSQYF
.	TRBV7-2	TRBJ2-4	.	TGTGCCAGCAGCTTAACCCTCACAGCCAAAAACATTCAGTACTTC	CASSLTLTAKNIQYF
.	TRBV7-9	TRBJ1-4	many	TGTGCCAGCAGCCCAGGACAGTCAACTAATGAAAAACTGTTTTTT	CASSPGQSTNEKLFF
TRBD2	TRBV5-1	TRBJ2-3	many	TGCGCCAGCAGCCTTATCGGACTAGCGGGGACAGATACGCAGTATTTT	CASSLIGLAGTDTQYF
.	TRBV7-9	TRBJ2-2	few	TGTGCCAGCAGCTCAACAGACCCTTCCACCGGGGAGCTGTTTTTT	CASSSTDPSTGELFF
TRBD2	TRBV5-1	TRBJ2-7	many	TGCGCCAGCAGCCGGACTAGCGGGAACTACGAGCAGTACTTC	CASSRTSGNYEQYF
.	TRBV4-1	TRBJ1-2	.	TGCGCCAGCAGCCAAGATTGGGGGCGGAACGGAGGCTACACCTTC	CASSQDWGRNGGYTF
TRBD2	TRBV24-1	TRBJ2-1	few	TGTGCCACCAGTGAACCCCTAGCGGGAGTTTACAATGAGCAGTTCTTC	CATSEPLAGVYNEQFF
TRBD2	TRBV28	TRBJ2-1	.	TGTGCCAGCAGACCCGGGACTAGCGGGAGGGCGCCTGAGCAGTTCTTC	CASRPGTSGRAPEQFF
.	TRBV7-2	TRBJ2-1	.	TGTGCCAGCAGCCGGAGGGTCGTCGGCAACAATGAGCAGTTCTTC	CASSRRVVGNNEQFF
.	TRBV11-2	TRBJ2-5	.	TGTGCCAGCAGCTTACTCGGGGGAGCCCCACAAGAGACCCAGTACTTC	CASSLLGGAPQETQYF
.	TRBV20-1	TRBJ2-7	.	TGCTGTGCTAGAGGGGGTCGGGGAGGGAGGGATTCCTACGAGCAGTACTTC	CCARGGRGGRDSYEQYF
.	TRBV28	TRBJ2-7	few	TGTGCCAGCAGTTTGGATCGCACACGCGGGACGGTGATCTCCTACGAGCAGTACTTC	CASSLDRTRGTVISYEQYF
.	TRBV4-2	TRBJ2-4	.	TGTGCCAGCAGCCCGGCCTTGGGCAAAAACATTCAGTACTTC	CASSPALGKNIQYF
TRBD2	TRBV7-9	TRBJ2-3	few	TGTGCCAGCAGCTTAGCGGAGGCTAGCGGACCCACAGATACGCAGTATTTT	CASSLAEASGPTDTQYF
TRBD1	TRBV12-3/TRBV12-4	TRBJ2-7	many	TGTGCCAGCAGTCGGACAGGGACCTTCTCCTACGAGCAGTACTTC	CASSRTGTFSYEQYF
.	TRBV5-1	TRBJ2-2	.	TGCGCCAGCAGAATGGAGGGGGCTATCGGGGAGCTGTTTTTT	CASRMEGAIGELFF
.	TRBV12-3/TRBV12-4	TRBJ2-6	.	TGTGCCAGCAGCAGGACAGTCTACTCCTCTGGGGCCAACGTCCTGACTTTC	CASSRTVYSSGANVLTF
TRBD2	TRBV28	TRBJ2-7	few	TGTGCCAGCAGTTCAATAGCGGGAGGAGCGTACGAGCAGTACTTC	CASSSIAGGAYEQYF
.	TRBV6-1	TRBJ2-6	few	TGTGCCAGCAGTGGGGAGTCGGGGGCCAACGTCCTGACTTTC	CASSGESGANVLTF
TRBD2	TRBV6-2/TRBV6-3	TRBJ2-1	.	TGTGCCAGCAGTTACCGGAGAGCGGGAGACCACAATGAGCAGTTCTTC	CASSYRRAGDHNEQFF
TRBD1	TRBV7-2	TRBJ2-1	.	TGTGCCAGCAGCTTCGACAGGGCCGCCTACAATGAGCAGTTCTTC	CASSFDRAAYNEQFF
.	TRBV4-3	TRBJ2-2	many	TGCGCCAGCAGCCAAGGGCTCTCCTCCACCGGGGAGCTGTTTTTT	CASSQGLSSTGELFF
TRBD2	TRBV27	TRBJ2-5	.	TGTGCCAGTCCCAGGGAGGGTGTACAAGAGACCCAGTACTTC	CASPREGVQETQYF
.	TRBV7-9	TRBJ1-1	.	TGTGCCAGCAGCTTGCCGAGGGACCGGGGTGAAGCTTTCTTT	CASSLPRDRGEAFF
TRBD1	TRBV12-3/TRBV12-4	TRBJ1-5	few	TGTGCCAGCAGCACCGGACAGGGTAATCAGCCCCAGCATTTT	CASSTGQGNQPQHF
.	TRBV5-1	TRBJ1-2	many	TGCGCCAGCAGCTTGGACCAACTTTGGGGGGACAACTATGGCTACACCTTC	CASSLDQLWGDNYGYTF
.	TRBV5-1	TRBJ2-7	.	TGCGCCAGCAGCTTGGCGCAACAGTGGAATGGCGAGCAGTACTTC	CASSLAQQWNGEQYF
TRBD1	TRBV27	TRBJ2-7	few	TGTGCCAGCAGTCCCGGGACAGGGGGCGACTACGAGCAGTACTTC	CASSPGTGGDYEQYF
TRBD1	TRBV5-6	TRBJ2-3	few	TGTGCCAGCAGCTTCGGGACAGAGAACACAGATACGCAGTATTTT	CASSFGTENTDTQYF
TRBD1	TRBV5-1	TRBJ2-7	few	TGCGCCAGCAGCTTGGCCGAGACAGGGGCCTACGAGCAGTACTTC	CASSLAETGAYEQYF
TRBD2	TRBV4-1	TRBJ2-1	few	TGCGCCAGCATACGTCCCCCGACTAGCGGGAGGGAAGCCTACAATGAGCAGTTCTTC	CASIRPPTSGREAYNEQFF
.	TRBV6-5	TRBJ1-2	.	TGTGCCAGCAGTTACTCGATAGGGGCCAGGGTTGGTGGCTACACCTTC	CASSYSIGARVGGYTF
.	TRBV5-4	TRBJ2-7	.	TGTGCCAGCAGCTTCCGGGGGAAACCCTACGAGCAGTACTTC	CASSFRGKPYEQYF